The clone carrying this T cell receptor beta chain was detected many times. Under the authors' procedure: Amplification from reference gene primers served as the basis for estimated nucleated cell counts. Measured with immunoSEQ multiplex PCR; TCRdb has only the in-frame clones, and not every one. The V and J calls and clone size come from that table; D and trimming were worked out from the DNA. The profile shows around 190,000 clones, 65% to 90% of them singletons. The data derive from a study of blood T cell repertoires in COVID-19. For the study at large: Acute-phase and convalescent COVID-19 samples originated in the United States, Italy and Spain. T cells, B-cell-depleted T cells, or PBMCs supplied cDNA or gDNA.

CDR1 LGHDT and CDR2 YNNKEL come from the germline V gene (reference sequence). The CDR3 spans 15 residues. V lost 0 bases, J lost 2 bases, and 11 bases lay in between. Sequenced material: peripheral blood. This chain uses TRBV3-1 (or the pseudogene TRBV3-2) with TRBJ2-7, with D tentatively TRBD2 (6 bases). This TCR derives from a human donor in a cohort sampled during active COVID-19. This CDR3 is CASSQEWTKTYEQYF. The DNA of the CDR3 is TGTGCCAGCAGCCAAGAGTGGACTAAAACCTACGAGCAGTACTTC.